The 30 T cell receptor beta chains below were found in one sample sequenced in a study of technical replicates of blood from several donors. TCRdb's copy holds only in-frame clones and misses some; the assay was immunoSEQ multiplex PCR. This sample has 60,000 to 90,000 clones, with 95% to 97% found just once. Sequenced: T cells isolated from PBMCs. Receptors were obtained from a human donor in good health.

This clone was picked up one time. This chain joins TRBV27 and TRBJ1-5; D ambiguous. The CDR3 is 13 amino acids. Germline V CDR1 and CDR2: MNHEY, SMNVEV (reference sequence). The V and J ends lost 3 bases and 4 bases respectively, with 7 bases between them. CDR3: CASSLRVNQPQHF. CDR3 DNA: TGTGCCAGCAGTTTGAGGGTGAATCAGCCCCAGCATTTT.

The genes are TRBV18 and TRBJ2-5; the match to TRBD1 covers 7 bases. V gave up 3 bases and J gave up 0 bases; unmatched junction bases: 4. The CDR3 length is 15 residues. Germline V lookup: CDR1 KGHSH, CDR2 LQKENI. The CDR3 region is CASSPTGLDQETQYF. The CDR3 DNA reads TGTGCCAGCTCACCGACAGGGTTGGACCAAGAGACCCAGTACTTC.

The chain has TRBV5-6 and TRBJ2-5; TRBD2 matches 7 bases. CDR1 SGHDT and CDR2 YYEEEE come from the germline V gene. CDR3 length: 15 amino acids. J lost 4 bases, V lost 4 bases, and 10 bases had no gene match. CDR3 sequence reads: CASSPLRTSVETQYF. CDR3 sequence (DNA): TGTGCCAGCAGCCCCCTAAGGACTAGTGTAGAGACCCAGTACTTC. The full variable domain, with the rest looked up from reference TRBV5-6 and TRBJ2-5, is DAGVTQSPTHLIKTRGQQVTLRCSPKSGHDTVSWYQQALGQGPQFIFQYYEEEERQRGNFPDRFSGHQFPNYSSELNVNALLLGDSALYLCASSPLRTSVETQYFGPGTRLLVL.

As DNA, the CDR3 is TGTGCCAGCAGCCGCGACAGGGTAGATGAAAAACTGTTTTTT. Amino acids: CASSRDRVDEKLFF. The V and J genes are TRBV7-9 and TRBJ1-4, with 7 positions matching TRBD1. CDR1 is SEHNR, CDR2 FQNEAQ, per germline (reference sequence). The CDR3 runs 14 residues. V was pared by 5 bases and J by 6 bases, with 6 bases of the junction left unmatched.

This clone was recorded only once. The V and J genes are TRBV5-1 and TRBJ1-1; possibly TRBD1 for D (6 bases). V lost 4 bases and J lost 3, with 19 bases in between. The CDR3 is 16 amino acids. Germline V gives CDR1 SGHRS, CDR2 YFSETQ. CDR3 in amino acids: CASSPTGGRGDTEAFF. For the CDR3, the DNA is TGCGCCAGCAGCCCTACGGGAGGCAGGGGAGACACTGAAGCTTTCTTT. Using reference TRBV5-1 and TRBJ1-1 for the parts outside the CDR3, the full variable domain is KAGVTQTPRYLIKTRGQQVTLSCSPISGHRSVSWYQQTPGQGLQFLFEYFSETQRNKGNFPGRFSGRQFSNSRSEMNVSTLELGDSALYLCASSPTGGRGDTEAFFGQGTRLTVV.

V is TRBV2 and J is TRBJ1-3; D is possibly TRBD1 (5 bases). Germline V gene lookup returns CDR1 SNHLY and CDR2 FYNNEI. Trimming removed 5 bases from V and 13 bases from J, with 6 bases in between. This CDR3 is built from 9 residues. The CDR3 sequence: CASSRGIYF. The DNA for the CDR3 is TGTGCCAGCAGTCGGGGGATATATTTT.

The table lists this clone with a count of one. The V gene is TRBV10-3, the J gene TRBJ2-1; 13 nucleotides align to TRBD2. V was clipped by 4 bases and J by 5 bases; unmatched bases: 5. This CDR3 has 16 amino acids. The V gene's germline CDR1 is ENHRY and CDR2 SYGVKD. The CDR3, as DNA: TGTGCCATCAGTGGACATGGACTAGCGGGGGACAATGAGCAGTTCTTC. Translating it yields CAISGHGLAGDNEQFF.

The DNA of the CDR3 is TGTGCCAGCAGCGTAGCTGGGGCCGGTCACAATGAGCAGTTCTTC. It specifies CASSVAGAGHNEQFF. The chain recombines TRBV9 with TRBJ2-1; possibly TRBD1 for D (5 bases). In germline, CDR1 is SGDLS, CDR2 YYNGEE. Trimming removed 0 bases at V and 5 bases at J, with 12 bases between. This CDR3 has 15 residues.

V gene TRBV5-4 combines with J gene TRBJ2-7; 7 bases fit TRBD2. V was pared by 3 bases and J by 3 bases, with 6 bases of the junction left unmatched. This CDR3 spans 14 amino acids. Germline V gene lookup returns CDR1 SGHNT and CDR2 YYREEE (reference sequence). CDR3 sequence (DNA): TGTGCCAGCAGCTCGAACCGGGACTACTACGAGCAGTACTTC. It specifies CASSSNRDYYEQYF. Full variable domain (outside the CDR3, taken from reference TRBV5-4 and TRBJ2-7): ETGVTQSPTHLIKTRGQQVTLRCSSQSGHNTVSWYQQALGQGPQFIFQYYREEENGRGNFPPRFSGLQFPNYSSELNVNALELDDSALYLCASSSNRDYYEQYFGPGTRLTVT.

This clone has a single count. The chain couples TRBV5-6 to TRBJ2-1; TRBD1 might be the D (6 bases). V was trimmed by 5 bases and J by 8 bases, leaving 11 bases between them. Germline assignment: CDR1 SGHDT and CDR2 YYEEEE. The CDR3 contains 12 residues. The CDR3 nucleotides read TGTGCCAGCAGGGGGGCCTCTGATGAGCAGTTCTTC. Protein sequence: CASRGASDEQFF.

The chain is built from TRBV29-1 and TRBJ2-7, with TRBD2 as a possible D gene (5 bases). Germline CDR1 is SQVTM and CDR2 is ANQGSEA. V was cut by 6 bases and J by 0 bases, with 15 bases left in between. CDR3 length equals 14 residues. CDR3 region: CSVVRAVPSYEQYF. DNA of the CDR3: TGCAGCGTGGTAAGAGCGGTCCCCTCCTACGAGCAGTACTTC.

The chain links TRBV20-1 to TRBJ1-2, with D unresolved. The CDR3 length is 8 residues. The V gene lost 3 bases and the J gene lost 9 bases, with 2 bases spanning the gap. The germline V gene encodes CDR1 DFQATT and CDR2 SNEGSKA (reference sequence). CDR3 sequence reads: CSASSYTF. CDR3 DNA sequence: TGCAGTGCTAGTAGCTACACCTTC.

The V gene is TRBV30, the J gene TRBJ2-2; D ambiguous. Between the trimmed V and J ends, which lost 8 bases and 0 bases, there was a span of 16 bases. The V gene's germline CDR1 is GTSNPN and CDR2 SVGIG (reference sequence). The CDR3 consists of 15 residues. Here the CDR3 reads CARVREAPNTGELFF. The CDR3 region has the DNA TGTGCCCGGGTAAGAGAAGCTCCGAACACCGGGGAGCTGTTTTTT.

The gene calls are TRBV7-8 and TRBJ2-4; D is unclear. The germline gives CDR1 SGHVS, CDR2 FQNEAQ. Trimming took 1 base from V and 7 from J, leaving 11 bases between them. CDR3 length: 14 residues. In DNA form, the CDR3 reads TGTGCCAGCAGCTTAGGTACAGAACCTAACATTCAGTACTTC. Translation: CASSLGTEPNIQYF.

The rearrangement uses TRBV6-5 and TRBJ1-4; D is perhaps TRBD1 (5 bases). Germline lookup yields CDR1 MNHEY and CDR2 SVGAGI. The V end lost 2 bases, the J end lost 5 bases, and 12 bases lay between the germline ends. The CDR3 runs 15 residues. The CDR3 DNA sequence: TGTGCCAGCAGTTACCAAGGGGCTGACAATGAAAAACTGTTTTTT. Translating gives CASSYQGADNEKLFF.

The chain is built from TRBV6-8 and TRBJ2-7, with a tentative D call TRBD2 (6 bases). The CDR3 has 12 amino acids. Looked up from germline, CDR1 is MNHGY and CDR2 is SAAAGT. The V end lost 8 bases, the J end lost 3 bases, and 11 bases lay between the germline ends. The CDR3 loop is CASVKGGYEQYF. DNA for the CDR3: TGTGCCAGCGTAAAGGGAGGCTACGAGCAGTACTTC.

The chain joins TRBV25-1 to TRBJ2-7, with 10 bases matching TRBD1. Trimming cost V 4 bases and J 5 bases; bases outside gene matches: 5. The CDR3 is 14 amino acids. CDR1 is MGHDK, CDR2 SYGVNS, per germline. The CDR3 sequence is CASSVRDRGNEQYF. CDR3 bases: TGTGCCAGCAGTGTAAGGGACAGGGGAAACGAGCAGTACTTC.

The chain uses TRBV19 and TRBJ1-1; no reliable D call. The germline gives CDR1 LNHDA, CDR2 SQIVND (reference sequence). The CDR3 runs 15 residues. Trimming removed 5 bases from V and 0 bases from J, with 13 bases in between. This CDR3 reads CASSFLKTMNTEAFF. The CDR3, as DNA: TGTGCCAGTAGTTTCTTGAAGACAATGAACACTGAAGCTTTCTTT.

The CDR3 loop reads CASSQVDRAYEQYF. In DNA form, the CDR3 reads TGCGCCAGCAGCCAAGTCGACAGAGCCTACGAGCAGTACTTC. The V and J genes are TRBV4-1 and TRBJ2-7; D perhaps matches TRBD1 (5 bases). The CDR3 is made up of 14 amino acids. Deletions cut 1 base from V and 2 bases from J, with 9 bases between. The germline CDR1 and CDR2 sequences are MGHRA and YSYEKL.

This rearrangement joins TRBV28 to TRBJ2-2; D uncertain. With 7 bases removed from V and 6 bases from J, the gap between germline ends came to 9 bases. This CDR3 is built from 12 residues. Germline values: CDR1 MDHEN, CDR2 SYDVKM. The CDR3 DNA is TGTGCCAGCACCTTAGAATCCGGGGAGCTGTTTTTT. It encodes CASTLESGELFF.

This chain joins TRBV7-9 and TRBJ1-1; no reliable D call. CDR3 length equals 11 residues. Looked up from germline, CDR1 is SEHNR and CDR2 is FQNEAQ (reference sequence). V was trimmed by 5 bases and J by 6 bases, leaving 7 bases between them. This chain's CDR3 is CASSQVPEAFF. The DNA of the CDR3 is TGTGCCAGCAGCCAGGTCCCTGAAGCTTTCTTT.

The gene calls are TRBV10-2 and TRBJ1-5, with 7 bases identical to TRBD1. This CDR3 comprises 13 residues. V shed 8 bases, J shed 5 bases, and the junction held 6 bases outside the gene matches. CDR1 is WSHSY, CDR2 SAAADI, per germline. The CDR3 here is CASGTEQDQPQHF. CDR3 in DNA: TGCGCCAGCGGGACAGAGCAAGATCAGCCCCAGCATTTT.

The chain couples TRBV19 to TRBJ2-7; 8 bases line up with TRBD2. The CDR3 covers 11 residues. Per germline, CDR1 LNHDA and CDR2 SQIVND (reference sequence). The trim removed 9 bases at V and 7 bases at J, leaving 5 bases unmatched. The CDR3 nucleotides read TGTGCCAGCGGGGGGGGTTGGGAGCAGTACTTC. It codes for CASGGGWEQYF.

CDR3 sequence reads: CASSPSAQETQYF. CDR3 nucleotides: TGCGCCAGCAGCCCTAGCGCCCAAGAGACCCAGTACTTC. The genes are TRBV5-1 and TRBJ2-5, with D possibly matching TRBD2 (6 bases). Germline CDR1 reads SGHRS; CDR2 reads YFSETQ. This CDR3 contains 13 residues. Trimming removed 4 bases at V and 1 base at J, with 8 bases between.

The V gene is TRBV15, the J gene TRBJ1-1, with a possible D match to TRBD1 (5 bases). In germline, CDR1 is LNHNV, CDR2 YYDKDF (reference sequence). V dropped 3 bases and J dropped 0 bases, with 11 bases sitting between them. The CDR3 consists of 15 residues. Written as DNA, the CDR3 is TGTGCCACCAGCAGCTGGACACTAATGAACACTGAAGCTTTCTTT. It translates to CATSSWTLMNTEAFF.

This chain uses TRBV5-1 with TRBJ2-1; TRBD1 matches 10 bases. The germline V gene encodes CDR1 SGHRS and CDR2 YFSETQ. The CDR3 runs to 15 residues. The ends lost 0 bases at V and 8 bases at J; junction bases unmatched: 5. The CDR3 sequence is CASSLEGQGGDEQFF. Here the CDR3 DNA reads TGCGCCAGCAGCTTGGAAGGACAGGGGGGGGATGAGCAGTTCTTC.

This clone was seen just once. As DNA, the CDR3 is TGTGCCAGCAGCCAAAGACCCCTAGTTAATGAAAAACTGTTTTTT. This codes for CASSQRPLVNEKLFF. The chain uses TRBV4-2 and TRBJ1-4; no clear D gene. Looked up from germline, CDR1 is LGHNA and CDR2 is YNFKEQ. Trimming shortened V by 2 bases and J by 4 bases, and 11 bases separated the two germline ends. The CDR3 is 15 residues long.

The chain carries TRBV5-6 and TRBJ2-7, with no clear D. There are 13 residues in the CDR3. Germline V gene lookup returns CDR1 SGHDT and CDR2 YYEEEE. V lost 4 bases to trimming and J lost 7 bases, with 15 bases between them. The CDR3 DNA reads TGTGCCAGCAGCCGGCCAGCGCAGAAGGAGCAGTACTTC. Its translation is CASSRPAQKEQYF.

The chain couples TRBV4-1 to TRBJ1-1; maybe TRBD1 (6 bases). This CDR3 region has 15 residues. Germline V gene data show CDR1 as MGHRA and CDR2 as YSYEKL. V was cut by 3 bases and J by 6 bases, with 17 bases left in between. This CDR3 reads CASSQLRNRDAEAFF. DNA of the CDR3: TGCGCCAGCAGCCAGCTTCGAAACAGGGACGCTGAAGCTTTCTTT.

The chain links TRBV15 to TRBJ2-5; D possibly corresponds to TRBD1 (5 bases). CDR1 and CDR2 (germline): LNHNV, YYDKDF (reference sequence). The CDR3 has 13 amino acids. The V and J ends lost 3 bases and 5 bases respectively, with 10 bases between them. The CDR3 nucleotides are TGTGCCACCAGCAGTCTTGGGGCGGAGACCCAGTACTTC. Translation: CATSSLGAETQYF. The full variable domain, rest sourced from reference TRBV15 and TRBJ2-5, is DAMVIQNPRYQVTQFGKPVTLSCSQTLNHNVMYWYQQKSSQAPKLLFHYYDKDFNNEADTPDNFQSRRPNTSFCFLDIRSPGLGDTAMYLCATSSLGAETQYFGPGTRLLVL.